One and the same sample provided the 30 T cell receptor beta chains below, sequenced in a study of shared clonotypes between healthy human individuals. TCRdb's copy holds only in-frame clones and misses some; the assay was immunoSEQ multiplex PCR. The profile shows around 600,000 clones, more than 95% of them singletons. The sample comprised naive CD4+ T cells sorted from blood. Subset: CD45RA+ positively selected. All receptors derive from a woman aged 25 to 39 in good health.

The chain uses TRBV6-6 and TRBJ2-7; D gene unclear. V lost 4 bases, J lost 2 bases, and 15 bases lay in between. The CDR3 is made up of 15 amino acids. Germline CDR1 is MNHNY and CDR2 is SVGAGI (reference sequence). For the CDR3, the DNA is TGTGCCAGCAGTTTTTTGTCCTCTCTACCCTACGAGCAGTACTTC. Amino acid sequence: CASSFLSSLPYEQYF.

The chain is built from TRBV6-5 and TRBJ2-7, with D perhaps matching TRBD2 (5 bases). Trimming took off 5 bases at V and 5 bases at J, with 13 bases between the two ends. In germline, CDR1 is MNHEY, CDR2 SVGAGI. The CDR3 length is 13 residues. CDR3 DNA: TGTGCCAGCAGTCCCCCAGAGGGCCACGAGCAGTACTTC. Its protein is CASSPPEGHEQYF.

CDR3 DNA: TGTGCCACGTGGACAGGGTACGAGGGAGATACGCAGTATTTT. Protein sequence: CATWTGYEGDTQYF. The chain uses TRBV10-3 and TRBJ2-3; 8 nucleotides match TRBD1. Trimming removed 10 bases from V and 5 bases from J; junction bases left unmatched: 11. Germline values: CDR1 ENHRY, CDR2 SYGVKD. This CDR3 spans 14 amino acids.

The chain links TRBV18 to TRBJ1-2; 8 positions match TRBD1. With 3 bases clipped from V and 3 bases from J, the junction kept 3 bases outside the gene matches. This CDR3 is 14 amino acids long. Germline CDR1 and CDR2: KGHSH and LQKENI. CDR3: CASSPGQADYGYTF. CDR3 coding DNA: TGTGCCAGCTCACCGGGACAGGCGGACTATGGCTACACCTTC.

The CDR3 region has the DNA TGTGCCAGCAGCTCAAGGGCCGATGCCCCGCCCCAGCATTTT. Residues: CASSSRADAPPQHF. The chain joins TRBV7-3 to TRBJ1-5, with D uncertain. The CDR3 loop spans 14 amino acids. The germline V gene encodes CDR1 SGHTA and CDR2 FQGTGA. V was clipped by 4 bases and J by 9 bases, with 16 bases between them.

The table lists this clone with a few counts. The chain joins TRBV25-1 to TRBJ1-5, with 7 bases matching TRBD1. J lost 0 bases, V lost 4 bases, and 6 bases had no gene match. The CDR3 length is 16 residues. Germline CDR1 is MGHDK and CDR2 is SYGVNS. CDR3 sequence reads: CASSGTGTDSNQPQHF. In DNA form, the CDR3 reads TGTGCCAGCAGTGGCACCGGGACAGATAGCAATCAGCCCCAGCATTTT.

The rearrangement joins TRBV19 to TRBJ1-3, with a tentative D call TRBD1 (6 bases). The CDR3 consists of 15 residues. Germline V lookup: CDR1 LNHDA, CDR2 SQIVND (reference sequence). The V gene lost 3 bases and the J gene lost 4 bases, with 13 bases spanning the gap. The CDR3 here is CASSISRDIGNTIYF. For the CDR3, the DNA is TGTGCCAGTAGTATTTCCCGGGACATCGGAAACACCATATATTTT. The full variable domain, in which reference TRBV19 and TRBJ1-3 provide the parts outside the CDR3, is DGGITQSPKYLFRKEGQNVTLSCEQNLNHDAMYWYRQDPGQGLRLIYYSQIVNDFQKGDIAEGYSVSREKKESFPLTVTSAQKNPTAFYLCASSISRDIGNTIYFGEGSWLTVV.

This sequence joins TRBV5-8 and TRBJ1-5; 9 bases align to TRBD1. Germline V gene sequence: CDR1 SGHTS, CDR2 YDEGEE. J lost 1 base, V lost 4 bases, and 3 bases had no gene match. The CDR3 sequence is 15 residues long. In DNA, the CDR3 is TGTGCCAGCAGCAGAGGGACAGGGAGCAATCAGCCCCAGCATTTT. Translated, it gives CASSRGTGSNQPQHF.

This chain joins TRBV28 and TRBJ2-2; no clear D gene. The V and J ends lost 6 bases and 8 bases respectively, with 13 bases between them. Germline V lookup: CDR1 MDHEN, CDR2 SYDVKM. The CDR3 consists of 13 residues. Written as DNA, the CDR3 is TGTGCCAGCAGGGCCCTAAACGAGGGGGAGCTGTTTTTT. Translation gives CASRALNEGELFF. The full variable domain, with the rest looked up from reference TRBV28 and TRBJ2-2, is DVKVTQSSRYLVKRTGEKVFLECVQDMDHENMFWYRQDPGLGLRLIYFSYDVKMKEKGDIPEGYSVSREKKERFSLILESASTNQTSMYLCASRALNEGELFFGEGSRLTVL.

This rearrangement joins TRBV7-6 to TRBJ1-1; D might be TRBD1 (5 bases). CDR3 size: 14 residues. Per germline, CDR1 SGHVS and CDR2 FNYEAQ. Trimming cost V 5 bases and J 5 bases, with 15 bases left between them. The CDR3 is CASSLRGYGTEAFF. DNA of the CDR3: TGTGCCAGCAGCCTGCGGGGGTATGGGACTGAAGCTTTCTTT.

The rearrangement uses TRBV28 and TRBJ2-7, with TRBD1 identical over 9 bases. V dropped 10 bases and J dropped 3; count of bases not matched to a gene: 4. Germline CDR1 and CDR2: MDHEN and SYDVKM. This CDR3 contains 12 residues. The CDR3 DNA reads as TGTGCCACCAACAGGGGGCTCTACGAGCAGTACTTC. It is translated as CATNRGLYEQYF.

The CDR3 DNA reads TGTGCCAGCAGCTTAGTGTCCAACGCGGGAGCGGGGATGGAGACCCAGTACTTC. Translated: CASSLVSNAGAGMETQYF. V and J are TRBV7-6 and TRBJ2-5, with TRBD2 identical over 7 bases. The CDR3 extends over 18 amino acids. The junction had 16 bases not matched to a gene; V was cut back by 1 base and J by 5 bases. CDR1 is SGHVS and CDR2 is FNYEAQ in the germline V gene.

This rearrangement joins TRBV19 to TRBJ1-5; possible D gene TRBD1, 5 bases. The CDR3 is made up of 17 amino acids. Germline CDR1 is LNHDA and CDR2 is SQIVND (reference sequence). Trimming cost V 4 bases and J 4 bases, with 20 bases left between them. The CDR3 loop reads CASSTYSNSRQNQPQHF. For the CDR3, the DNA is TGTGCCAGTAGTACCTACTCAAACTCCAGACAGAATCAGCCCCAGCATTTT. The full variable domain, with the rest looked up from reference TRBV19 and TRBJ1-5, is DGGITQSPKYLFRKEGQNVTLSCEQNLNHDAMYWYRQDPGQGLRLIYYSQIVNDFQKGDIAEGYSVSREKKESFPLTVTSAQKNPTAFYLCASSTYSNSRQNQPQHFGDGTRLSIL.

The rearrangement joins TRBV7-9 to TRBJ2-2; unclear D gene. CDR3 length: 14 amino acids. Looked up from germline, CDR1 is SEHNR and CDR2 is FQNEAQ (reference sequence). With 10 bases removed from V and 2 bases from J, the gap between germline ends came to 14 bases. CDR3 sequence (DNA): TGTGCCAACCCGTCGGGCACTAACACCGGGGAGCTGTTTTTT. It translates to CANPSGTNTGELFF.

The chain employs TRBV29-1 and TRBJ2-2; weak D call: TRBD2 (6 bases). Germline V gene sequence: CDR1 SQVTM, CDR2 ANQGSEA. Between the trimmed V and J ends, which lost 0 bases and 3 bases, there was a span of 17 bases. There are 17 residues in the CDR3. In DNA form, the CDR3 reads TGCAGCGTTGAAGATCTTCGGAACCGGAGGGACACCGGGGAGCTGTTTTTT. Protein: CSVEDLRNRRDTGELFF.

This clone has a handful of counts. The chain joins TRBV20-1 to TRBJ1-2; D is undetermined. The CDR3 extends over 11 amino acids. CDR1 is DFQATT and CDR2 is SNEGSKA in the germline V gene (reference sequence). Trimming removed 3 bases at V and 8 bases at J, with 10 bases between. CDR3 in amino acids: CSASSPRGYTF. The DNA of the CDR3 is TGCAGTGCTAGTTCTCCGAGAGGCTACACCTTC.

This chain links TRBV19 with TRBJ2-7; the D call may be TRBD1 or TRBD2 (5 bases each). Trimming took off 4 bases at V and 2 bases at J, with 15 bases between the two ends. CDR1 LNHDA and CDR2 SQIVND come from the germline V gene (reference sequence). The CDR3 extends over 15 amino acids. The CDR3 DNA reads TGTGCCAGTAGTACCAATGCAGGGACGGCCTACGAGCAGTACTTC. Protein sequence: CASSTNAGTAYEQYF.

This chain connects TRBV10-3 to TRBJ2-5; TRBD1 might be the D (6 bases). The V end lost 2 bases, the J end lost 3 bases, and 10 bases lay between the germline ends. CDR1 is ENHRY, CDR2 SYGVKD, per germline. This CDR3 has 14 amino acids. In DNA form, the CDR3 reads TGTGCCATCAGTGAGCCTACAGGGAAAGAGACCCAGTACTTC. Translation gives CAISEPTGKETQYF.

The chain uses TRBV13 and TRBJ2-1, with 9 bases matching TRBD2. With 5 bases clipped from V and 6 bases from J, the junction kept 11 bases outside the gene matches. This CDR3 has 16 amino acids. Germline CDR1 is PRHDT and CDR2 is FYEKMQ (reference sequence). The CDR3 DNA reads as TGTGCCAGCAGCATCAGGGTTCTAGCGGGACCCAATGAGCAGTTCTTC. The encoded protein is CASSIRVLAGPNEQFF.

V is TRBV19 and J is TRBJ2-3; 9 nucleotides match TRBD2. The CDR3 totals 15 residues. Germline V gives CDR1 LNHDA, CDR2 SQIVND (reference sequence). With 4 bases clipped from V and 5 bases from J, the junction kept 7 bases outside the gene matches. The CDR3 here is CASSTLAGVVDTQYF. The CDR3 DNA reads TGTGCCAGTAGTACCTTAGCGGGAGTGGTAGATACGCAGTATTTT.

The rearrangement joins TRBV6-1 to TRBJ1-5; 7 nucleotides agree with TRBD1. The CDR3 extends over 15 amino acids. J lost 3 bases, V lost 5 bases, and 7 bases had no gene match. Germline assignment: CDR1 MNHNS and CDR2 SASEGT. CDR3 nucleotide sequence: TGTGCCAGCAGTCCCACAGGGGCCTACAATCAGCCCCAGCATTTT. This translates into CASSPTGAYNQPQHF.

CDR3 sequence (DNA): TGTGCCAGCAGTTCCCAGGGTGGCACAGATACGCAGTATTTT. The encoded protein is CASSSQGGTDTQYF. V usage is TRBV7-3 and J usage is TRBJ2-3; weak D call: TRBD1 (5 bases). The germline V gene encodes CDR1 SGHTA and CDR2 FQGTGA. CDR3 length: 14 residues. Trimming left V 6 bases short and J 1 base short, with 11 bases between.

The chain is built from TRBV10-1 and TRBJ2-1, with D perhaps matching TRBD1 (6 bases). The CDR3 is made up of 15 amino acids. The germline V gene encodes CDR1 WNHNN and CDR2 SYGVQD (reference sequence). V lost 2 bases and J lost 0, with 8 bases in between. The DNA for the CDR3 is TGCGCCAGCAGTGAGGGGGGCCTCTCCTACAATGAGCAGTTCTTC. This gives the protein CASSEGGLSYNEQFF.

The gene calls are TRBV6-6 and TRBJ1-1; no clear D. The V end lost 4 bases, the J end lost 0 bases, and 9 bases lay between the germline ends. Germline assignment: CDR1 MNHNY and CDR2 SVGAGI (reference sequence). The CDR3 covers 14 residues. DNA for the CDR3: TGTGCCAGCAGTTTTGAAGGGCTGAACACTGAAGCTTTCTTT. Its protein is CASSFEGLNTEAFF.

The chain uses TRBV5-4 and TRBJ2-7; no firm D call. V was trimmed by 1 base and J by 5 bases, leaving 13 bases between them. Germline V gives CDR1 SGHNT, CDR2 YYREEE (reference sequence). The CDR3 spans 14 residues. The CDR3 spells CASSLRLHPHEQYF. As DNA, the CDR3 is TGTGCCAGCAGCTTGAGACTCCACCCTCACGAGCAGTACTTC.

The V and J genes are TRBV6-1 and TRBJ2-1, with D unclear. Trimming shortened V by 7 bases and J by 7 bases, and 14 bases separated the two germline ends. Germline loops: CDR1 MNHNS, CDR2 SASEGT. The CDR3 length is 13 residues. Here the CDR3 reads CASNVYAQNEQFF. CDR3 nucleotide sequence: TGTGCCAGCAATGTATATGCCCAAAATGAGCAGTTCTTC.

The rearrangement joins TRBV4-2 to TRBJ2-3; D is possibly TRBD2 (6 bases). This CDR3 has 17 amino acids. V was cut by 2 bases and J by 2 bases, with 17 bases left in between. Germline V gene lookup returns CDR1 LGHNA and CDR2 YNFKEQ. The CDR3 sequence is CASSQTSGPSATDTQYF. The CDR3 DNA is TGTGCCAGCAGCCAAACCAGCGGGCCTTCGGCCACAGATACGCAGTATTTT.

The V gene is TRBV14, the J gene TRBJ2-7; perhaps TRBD2 as D (6 bases). Trimming cost V 3 bases and J 2 bases, with 11 bases left between them. Germline V gives CDR1 SGHDN, CDR2 FVKESK. The CDR3 has 14 residues. The CDR3 region is CASSQGRPPYEQYF. CDR3 coding DNA: TGTGCCAGCAGCCAGGGGAGGCCCCCCTACGAGCAGTACTTC.

V gene TRBV5-1 combines with J gene TRBJ2-7; D ambiguous. The germline V and J ends were trimmed by 0 bases and 7 bases, with 14 bases remaining between them. CDR3 length equals 14 residues. The germline gives CDR1 SGHRS, CDR2 YFSETQ. CDR3 DNA: TGCGCCAGCAGCTTGGAGGGTCCGTCTGGGGAGCAGTACTTC. Its translation: CASSLEGPSGEQYF.

This clone turned up a few times. This chain uses TRBV6-5 with TRBJ1-4; 10 bases line up with TRBD1. The CDR3 sequence is 14 residues long. From germline, CDR1 is MNHEY and CDR2 SVGAGI. V dropped 4 bases and J dropped 5; count of bases not matched to a gene: 1. For the CDR3, the DNA is TGTGCCAGCAGTTCGGGACAGGGGAATGAAAAACTGTTTTTT. Residues: CASSSGQGNEKLFF.